This T cell receptor (beta chain) derives from a study of cytomegalovirus exposure and HLA in healthy donors. Overall study results and limits: Within the data, a cluster of highly shared sequence variants was likely a sequencing artifact.

The PCR contained 60 Vbeta and 13 Jbeta primers. Here immunoSEQ multiplex PCR was the method, and the copy in TCRdb shows in-frame clones only, minus some. The top ten clones hold roughly 0.4% of a sample with about 200,000 clones, about four fifths of them seen once. CDR3 length: 15 residues. The germline V and J ends were trimmed by 2 bases and 4 bases, with 13 bases remaining between them. Germline assignment: CDR1 SGHTA and CDR2 FQGNSA. This clone was found once. Its cognate antigen is unknown. The V gene is TRBV7-2, the J gene TRBJ2-3; D is perhaps TRBD2 (5 bases). This sequence originates from a male donor in good health and CMV-seropositive. Sequencing input: PBMCs. The CDR3 sequence: CASSLTGYGADTQYF. For the CDR3, the DNA is TGTGCCAGCAGCTTAACGGGGTATGGGGCAGATACGCAGTATTTT.